A selection of T cell receptor beta chains follows, all from one sample in a study of blood T cell repertoires in COVID-19. The table came from immunoSEQ multiplex PCR; TCRdb's copy has only in-frame clones and leaves some out. The sample records a few hundred thousand clones, around 83% being singletons. The specimen was PBMCs or T cells enriched from blood (not recorded which). All receptors come from a woman between 45 and 65 years old who had recovered from COVID-19. The CDR3 runs from the conserved cysteine through the conserved F or W. The order of the fields is clone size, J gene, V gene, D gene, CDR3 DNA, CDR3 protein. A D gene is named only where the DNA matches it firmly. Clone sizes are given selectively: once, few, many, or a class where the clone is expanded.

- | TRBJ1-1 | TRBV7-2 | TRBD1 | TGTGCCAGCAGCGGACAGGGGGCCTCTGAAGCTTTCTTT | CASSGQGASEAFF
- | TRBJ1-1 | TRBV27 | TRBD1 | TGTGCCAGCAGTGGAGGTGGTCCAGGGGGCCACACTGAAGCTTTCTTT | CASSGGGPGGHTEAFF
- | TRBJ1-1 | TRBV7-8 | - | TGTGCCAGCAGCTTACAGGTCACCGCTGAACAGGGAGCCGAAGCTTTCTTT | CASSLQVTAEQGAEAFF
- | TRBJ2-2 | TRBV11-3 | TRBD2 | TGTGCCAGCAGCTCGTTTAGCGGGAGATCTGCCGGGGAGCTGTTTTTT | CASSSFSGRSAGELFF
- | TRBJ2-3 | TRBV7-2 | TRBD2 | TGTGCCAGCAGCCCCGGGACTAGTGCGCAGTATTTT | CASSPGTSAQYF
- | TRBJ1-1 | TRBV6-5 | - | TGTGCCAGCAGTTACCACAGGGTTGAAGCTTTCTTT | CASSYHRVEAFF
- | TRBJ1-2 | TRBV6-5 | - | TGTGCCAGCGGGCCAAGGGGGAACTATGGCTACACCTTC | CASGPRGNYGYTF
once | TRBJ1-2 | TRBV6-5 | - | TGTGCCAGCAGTAACGGACAGTCCTACACCTTC | CASSNGQSYTF
- | TRBJ1-2 | TRBV7-6 | - | TGTGCCAGCAGCCGAAGACCTACAGGGTTGCGAGGCTACACCTTC | CASSRRPTGLRGYTF
- | TRBJ1-1 | TRBV11-2 | - | TGTGCCAGCAGCTTGAACGGGGGGAACACTGAAGCTTTCTTT | CASSLNGGNTEAFF
- | TRBJ2-7 | TRBV5-1 | TRBD2 | TGCGCCAGCAGCTTGGGGCTAGCGGGAGCGTCAGGCCAGGAGCAGTACTTC | CASSLGLAGASGQEQYF
few | TRBJ2-7 | TRBV30 | - | TGTGCCTGGAGTGTACATGGCGAGCAGTACTTC | CAWSVHGEQYF
- | TRBJ1-2 | TRBV6-5 | TRBD1 | TGTGCCAGCAGCGCCGGGACAGGCTATGGCTACACCTTC | CASSAGTGYGYTF
- | TRBJ2-3 | TRBV30 | - | TGTGCCTGGAGCCCAGGGGGCACAGATACGCAGTATTTT | CAWSPGGTDTQYF
- | TRBJ2-7 | TRBV5-1 | TRBD2 | TGCGCCAGCAGCTTGGGAGCGGGAGGCTACGAGCAGTACTTC | CASSLGAGGYEQYF
- | TRBJ1-2 | TRBV3-1/TRBV3-2 | TRBD1 | TGTGCCAGCAGCCAAGTCCCATCGACAGGGGGCAAGGATGGCTACACCTTC | CASSQVPSTGGKDGYTF
- | TRBJ2-7 | TRBV30 | - | TGTGCCTGGAGGGGGACTTCCTACGAGCAGTACTTC | CAWRGTSYEQYF
- | TRBJ2-1 | TRBV6-5 | TRBD2 | TGTGCCAGCAGTTATAGCGGGGGGGCTTATGAGCAGTTCTTC | CASSYSGGAYEQFF
- | TRBJ1-5 | TRBV27 | TRBD1 | TGTGCCAGCAGGGGACAGGGTTTAAGTCAGCCCCAGCATTTT | CASRGQGLSQPQHF
- | TRBJ2-1 | TRBV4-3 | TRBD2 | TGCGCCAGCAGCCAACTCCCGGGACTAGGTAGTGAGCAGTTCTTC | CASSQLPGLGSEQFF
- | TRBJ1-1 | TRBV2 | - | TGTGCCAGCAGTGAACCCCAGAACACTGAAGCTTTCTTT | CASSEPQNTEAFF
few | TRBJ2-7 | TRBV19 | - | TGTGCCAGTAGTATAGATCCGGCGACTTCCTACGAGCAGTACTTC | CASSIDPATSYEQYF
- | TRBJ1-5 | TRBV11-1 | - | TGTGCCAGCAGCTTAGCCTTCGATCAGCCCCAGCATTTT | CASSLAFDQPQHF
- | TRBJ2-1 | TRBV5-1 | TRBD2 | TGCGCCAGCAGCTTGGCGTCTAGCGGGAAATGGAATGAGCAGTTCTTC | CASSLASSGKWNEQFF
- | TRBJ2-1 | TRBV10-3 | - | TGTGCCATGGGGACACCCACCGGGAATGAGCAGTTCTTC | CAMGTPTGNEQFF
- | TRBJ1-2 | TRBV7-8 | TRBD1 | TGTGCCAGCAGCTTCGGACAGGCTAACTATGGCTACACCTTC | CASSFGQANYGYTF
few | TRBJ1-3 | TRBV5-4 | - | TGTGCCACCCACGAGAACTCTGGAAACACCATATATTTT | CATHENSGNTIYF
- | TRBJ1-1 | TRBV7-8 | - | TGTGCCAGCAGCTTAGGGTCGGGCACTGAAGCTTTCTTT | CASSLGSGTEAFF
- | TRBJ2-7 | TRBV19 | - | TGTGCCAGTAGTGAAGGAGGCAGGGGTGTCTACGAGCAGTACTTC | CASSEGGRGVYEQYF
- | TRBJ1-2 | TRBV5-8 | - | TGTGCCAGCAGTTCGGACGGACACCCTTTCCGGTCTAACTATGGCTACACCTTC | CASSSDGHPFRSNYGYTF
- | TRBJ2-7 | TRBV11-3 | - | TGTGCCAGCAGGGCGACTCCCCCGGGGGAGCAGTACTTC | CASRATPPGEQYF
- | TRBJ1-2 | TRBV30 | - | TGTGCCTGGAGTGATCAGGGAGGGGTGGGAGGCTACACCTTC | CAWSDQGGVGGYTF
- | TRBJ2-1 | TRBV12-3/TRBV12-4 | - | TGTGCCAGCAGCCAGTCGGGTGGAGAGCAGTTCTTC | CASSQSGGEQFF
- | TRBJ1-5 | TRBV6-1 | - | TGTGCCAGCAGTGAAGCGGGGGGAATCAATCAGCCCCAGCATTTT | CASSEAGGINQPQHF
- | TRBJ1-2 | TRBV18 | TRBD1 | TGTGCCAGCTCATTACTGTCGGACAGGGGGTTTCGCTACACCTTC | CASSLLSDRGFRYTF